The 25 T cell receptor beta chains below all came from one sample that was sequenced in a study of regulatory T cells in long-lasting Graves disease. Arm-PCR of CDR3 regions and iRepertoire HTBI primers were the basis on which TCR beta libraries were built. TCRdb ran MiXCR on the multiplex PCR reads and lists one entry per CDR3 protein. The table has hundreds of thousands of distinct CDR3 sequences, around 20% seen once. The time point was: persistent/refractory GD, antithyroid drugs over 5 years with positive TRAb. After RNA was extracted from PBMCs, the TCR library was made from it. The source material was peripheral blood mononuclear cells (PBMCs), sampled when the disease was refractory, from a patient treated with antithyroid drugs. The source is a female donor with Graves disease.

This clonotype was detected a few times. The J gene is TRBJ2-7, the V gene TRBV27; the D gene could be TRBD1 or TRBD2 (7 bases each). V was clipped by 8 bases and J by 8 bases, with 34 bases between them. The CDR3 consists of 18 residues. Looked up from germline, CDR1 is MNHEY and CDR2 is SMNVEV (reference sequence). The CDR3 DNA follows: TGTGCCAGCCGACAACAGGGGACTTTTAGCGGGTCGGGGGCCCAGCAGTACTTC. Translated, it gives CASRQQGTFSGSGAQQYF.

This clonotype was detected many times. The chain recombines TRBV30 with TRBJ1-2; no definite D call. Germline V gene data show CDR1 as GTSNPN and CDR2 as SVGIG (reference sequence). Between the trimmed V and J ends, which lost 1 base and 3 bases, there was a span of 3 bases. This CDR3 has 11 residues. The CDR3 DNA reads as TGTGCCTGGAGTGCTTACTATGGCTACACCTTC. Encoded protein: CAWSAYYGYTF.

This clonotype was found a few times. The chain combines TRBV20-1 with TRBJ1-2; 10 bases fit TRBD1. The CDR3 contains 14 residues. Germline V lookup: CDR1 DFQATT, CDR2 SNEGSKA (reference sequence). The trim removed 3 bases at V and 3 bases at J, leaving 4 bases unmatched. The CDR3 coding sequence is TGCAGTGCTAGTCCCGGGACAGGGGACTATGGCTACACCTTC. This gives the protein CSASPGTGDYGYTF.

This clonotype was seen at least ten times. This chain links TRBV28 with TRBJ2-6; 7 bases align to TRBD1. J was trimmed by 0 bases and V by 7 bases; bases with no gene match: 9. CDR1 MDHEN and CDR2 SYDVKM come from the germline V gene. This CDR3 comprises 17 residues. The CDR3 DNA follows: TGTGCCAGCACCCCTCGACAGGGTAGCTCTGGGGCCAACGTCCTGACTTTC. This sequence encodes CASTPRQGSSGANVLTF.

This clonotype was counted many times. CDR3 in amino acids: CASSDSPGNTEAFF. The DNA for the CDR3 is TGTGCCAGCAGTGATTCCCCCGGGAACACTGAAGCTTTCTTT. The chain combines TRBV2 with TRBJ1-1; D gene ambiguous. Trimming left V 3 bases short and J 1 base short, with 9 bases between. The length of the CDR3 is 14 residues. Germline V CDR1 and CDR2: SNHLY, FYNNEI.

This chain uses TRBV11-2 with TRBJ1-2; D is possibly TRBD1 (5 bases). CDR1 and CDR2 from the germline V gene are SGHAT and FQNNGV. This CDR3 has 14 residues. Trimming pared 3 bases from V and 4 bases from J, leaving 12 bases between. The CDR3 coding sequence is TGTGCCAGCAGCTTCTCCGGGACTATCTATGGCTACACCTTC. Its translation is CASSFSGTIYGYTF.

This clonotype was seen many times. This chain joins TRBV18 and TRBJ2-5; D unresolved. Germline-derived CDR1 and CDR2 are KGHSH and LQKENI. The CDR3 length is 11 residues. Trimming shortened V by 2 bases and J by 6 bases, and 4 bases separated the two germline ends. Here the CDR3 reads CASSPEKTQYF. DNA for the CDR3: TGTGCCAGCTCACCAGAAAAGACCCAGTACTTC.

CDR3 DNA sequence: TGTGCCAGCAGGACCGGGACTAGCGGGCTGGGGGGGACCCAGTACTTC. It encodes CASRTGTSGLGGTQYF. The chain recombines TRBV28 with TRBJ2-5, with TRBD2 matching over 12 bases. J was trimmed by 7 bases and V by 6 bases; bases with no gene match: 12. The V gene's germline CDR1 is MDHEN and CDR2 SYDVKM. The CDR3 has 16 amino acids.

Ten or more counts support this clonotype. The chain joins TRBV27 to TRBJ1-2; maybe TRBD1 (6 bases). In germline, CDR1 is MNHEY, CDR2 SMNVEV (reference sequence). V lost 4 bases and J lost 8, with 14 bases in between. The CDR3 runs to 13 residues. Written as DNA, the CDR3 is TGTGCCAGCAGTTCGGTGGGGGGCGTAGGCTACACCTTC. Protein product: CASSSVGGVGYTF.

This chain uses TRBV7-8 with TRBJ2-6; D remains ambiguous. CDR3 size: 16 residues. Trimming shortened V by 5 bases and J by 2 bases, and 13 bases separated the two germline ends. Germline V lookup: CDR1 SGHVS, CDR2 FQNEAQ. The CDR3 DNA reads TGTGCCAGCAGCCTAACGACGAGAGCTGGGGCCAACGTCCTGACTTTC. Protein: CASSLTTRAGANVLTF.

This clonotype was detected a few times. This chain joins TRBV20-1 and TRBJ1-1, with D possibly being TRBD1 (6 bases). The germline V gene has CDR1 DFQATT and CDR2 SNEGSKA (reference sequence). V was clipped by 2 bases and J by 2 bases, with 18 bases between them. This CDR3 spans 16 amino acids. The chain's CDR3 is CSARRFGGAFNTEAFF. The CDR3 DNA reads as TGCAGTGCTAGACGGTTCGGGGGCGCCTTCAACACTGAAGCTTTCTTT.

At least ten counts were recorded for this clonotype. This chain joins TRBV20-1 and TRBJ1-4; 9 nucleotides align to TRBD1. The CDR3 runs 13 residues. Germline trimming cut 4 bases from V and 5 bases from J; bases unmatched to any gene: 2. Per germline, CDR1 DFQATT and CDR2 SNEGSKA (reference sequence). DNA of the CDR3: TGCAGTGCTACCGGGACAGGGAATGAAAAACTGTTTTTT. This encodes CSATGTGNEKLFF.

This clonotype showed up just a few times. This chain links TRBV5-1 with TRBJ2-7, with TRBD1 matching 8 bases. Germline V lookup: CDR1 SGHRS, CDR2 YFSETQ. V gave up 5 bases and J gave up 2 bases; unmatched junction bases: 6. This CDR3 contains 14 residues. In DNA form, the CDR3 reads TGCGCCAGCAGACAACAGGGGGGCACCTACGAGCAGTACTTC. It specifies CASRQQGGTYEQYF. The whole variable domain, remainder taken from reference TRBV5-1 and TRBJ2-7, is KAGVTQTPRYLIKTRGQQVTLSCSPISGHRSVSWYQQTPGQGLQFLFEYFSETQRNKGNFPGRFSGRQFSNSRSEMNVSTLELGDSALYLCASRQQGGTYEQYFGPGTRLTVT.

This clonotype was found many times. This chain links TRBV28 with TRBJ1-4; 7 bases are a match to TRBD1. CDR3 length: 16 residues. J lost 5 bases, V lost 5 bases, and 11 bases had no gene match. Germline V lookup: CDR1 MDHEN, CDR2 SYDVKM. The CDR3 sequence is CASSILTGATNEKLFF. The CDR3 bases are TGTGCCAGCAGTATCCTCACAGGGGCCACGAATGAAAAACTGTTTTTT.

This clonotype appeared a few times. The rearrangement joins TRBV28 to TRBJ1-6; 8 bases agree with TRBD1. There are 13 residues in the CDR3. The germline CDR1 and CDR2 sequences are MDHEN and SYDVKM. Trimming removed 7 bases from V and 18 bases from J; junction bases left unmatched: 14. The CDR3 sequence: CASTTPSGRGPHF. In DNA, the CDR3 is TGTGCCAGCACGACCCCCTCGGGCAGGGGGCCCCACTTT.

This clonotype was seen more than once but under ten times. J is TRBJ1-5 and V is TRBV30; D is possibly TRBD1 (5 bases). Trimming cost V 3 bases and J 3 bases, with 9 bases left between them. Germline V gene lookup returns CDR1 GTSNPN and CDR2 SVGIG (reference sequence). The length of the CDR3 is 13 residues. The CDR3 reads CAWRQELNQPQHF. In DNA, the CDR3 is TGTGCCTGGAGACAGGAGCTCAATCAGCCCCAGCATTTT. The full variable domain, in which reference TRBV30 and TRBJ1-5 provide the parts outside the CDR3, is SQTIHQWPATLVQPVGSPLSLECTVEGTSNPNLYWYRQAAGRGLQLLFYSVGIGQISSEVPQNLSASRPQDRQFILSSKKLLLSDSGFYLCAWRQELNQPQHFGDGTRLSIL.

V is TRBV7-9 and J is TRBJ2-7; a possible D gene is TRBD1 (6 bases). The CDR3 has 13 amino acids. CDR1 is SEHNR, CDR2 FQNEAQ, per germline (reference sequence). V was cut by 8 bases and J by 3 bases, with 14 bases left in between. As DNA, the CDR3 is TGTGCCAGCGGTCAGGGGCAGTTCTACGAGCAGTACTTC. Protein product: CASGQGQFYEQYF.

V usage is TRBV5-4 and J usage is TRBJ2-2, with a weak D call TRBD1 (5 bases). In germline, CDR1 is SGHNT, CDR2 YYREEE (reference sequence). The V end lost 3 bases, the J end lost 3 bases, and 9 bases lay between the germline ends. The CDR3 is 14 residues long. The CDR3 nucleotides are TGTGCCAGCAGCTCGGACACCTACACCGGGGAGCTGTTTTTT. This gives the protein CASSSDTYTGELFF.

This clonotype showed up many times. The CDR3 is CASRTTGSTEAFF. In nucleotides, the CDR3 is TGTGCCAGCAGAACGACAGGGTCCACTGAAGCTTTCTTT. This sequence joins TRBV12-3 or TRBV12-4 and TRBJ1-1, with TRBD1 identical over 7 bases. The CDR3 totals 13 residues. Unmatched junction bases numbered 5, after V lost 6 bases and J lost 4 bases.

This clonotype was found a few times. The gene calls are TRBV11-2 and TRBJ2-1, with 13 positions matching TRBD2. The CDR3 length is 16 residues. The V segment lost 0 bases and the J segment 8 bases; nucleotides outside the gene matches: 4. The germline V gene has CDR1 SGHAT and CDR2 FQNNGV. CDR3 bases: TGTGCCAGCAGCTTAGAACTAGCGGGAGGGAAGGATGAGCAGTTCTTC. This sequence encodes CASSLELAGGKDEQFF.

The rearrangement uses TRBV5-8 and TRBJ1-6; unclear D gene. Trimming stripped 0 bases from V and 7 bases from J, with 14 bases between. Germline lookup yields CDR1 SGHTS and CDR2 YDEGEE. This CDR3 contains 16 residues. The CDR3 reads CASSLAGRQRNSPLHF. CDR3 DNA sequence: TGTGCCAGCAGCTTGGCCGGGCGGCAGCGAAATTCACCCCTCCACTTT.

This clonotype occurred a few times. V gene TRBV10-2 combines with J gene TRBJ2-5, with a tentative D call TRBD2 (5 bases). In germline, CDR1 is WSHSY, CDR2 SAAADI. Trimming removed 7 bases from V and 2 bases from J, with 11 bases in between. The CDR3 consists of 13 residues. In DNA form, the CDR3 reads TGCGCCAGCAATATGGACTGGCAAGAGACCCAGTACTTC. It translates to CASNMDWQETQYF.

This clonotype has at least ten counts. The CDR3 reads CASSSGDRGHEQYF. CDR3 sequence (DNA): TGTGCCAGCAGTTCCGGGGACAGGGGCCACGAGCAGTACTTC. The rearrangement uses TRBV6-9 and TRBJ2-7, with 10 bases matching TRBD1. The CDR3 sequence is 14 residues long. The junction had 5 bases not matched to a gene; V was cut back by 4 bases and J by 5 bases. CDR1 and CDR2 from the germline V gene are MNHGY and SVAAGI.

This clonotype showed up many times. This rearrangement joins TRBV12-3 or TRBV12-4 to TRBJ2-7; 10 positions agree with TRBD1. The CDR3 is made up of 13 amino acids. The V gene end was trimmed by 4 bases and the J gene end by 4 bases; junction bases not matched to a gene: 1. The CDR3 nucleotides read TGTGCCAGCAGTTGGACAGGGGGTTACGAGCAGTACTTC. Translation gives CASSWTGGYEQYF.

This chain connects TRBV5-4 to TRBJ1-2; a weak D match, TRBD1 (6 bases). Germline-derived CDR1 and CDR2 are SGHNT and YYREEE (reference sequence). The V gene lost 4 bases and the J gene lost 2 bases, with 15 bases spanning the gap. The CDR3 is 15 amino acids. The CDR3 protein is CASSPEGVKNYGYTF. The DNA of the CDR3 is TGTGCCAGCAGCCCTGAGGGGGTAAAGAACTATGGCTACACCTTC.